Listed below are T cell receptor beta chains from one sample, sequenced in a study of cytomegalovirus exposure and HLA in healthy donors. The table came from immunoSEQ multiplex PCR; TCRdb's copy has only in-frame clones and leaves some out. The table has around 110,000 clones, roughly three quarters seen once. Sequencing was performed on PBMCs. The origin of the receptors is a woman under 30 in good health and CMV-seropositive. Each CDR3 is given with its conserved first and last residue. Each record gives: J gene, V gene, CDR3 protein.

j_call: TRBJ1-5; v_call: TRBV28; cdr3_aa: CASSPGGVNQPQHF
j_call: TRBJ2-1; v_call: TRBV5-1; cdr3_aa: CASSPKYRTPPNEQFF
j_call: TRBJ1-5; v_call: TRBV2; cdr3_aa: CASSVGQGQPQHF
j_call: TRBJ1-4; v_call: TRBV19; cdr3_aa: CASGEDPGSEKLFF
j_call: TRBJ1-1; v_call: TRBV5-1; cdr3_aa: CASATGTGEVEAFF
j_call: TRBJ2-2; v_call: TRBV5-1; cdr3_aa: CASSPWGDRGSNTGELFF
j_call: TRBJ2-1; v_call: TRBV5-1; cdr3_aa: CASSGLAGDDEQFF
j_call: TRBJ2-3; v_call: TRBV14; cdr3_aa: CASSASWEAGDTQYF
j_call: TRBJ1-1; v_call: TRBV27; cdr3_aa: CASSLSRTGEAFF
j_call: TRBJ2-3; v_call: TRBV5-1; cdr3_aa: CASSSDTWGTDTQYF
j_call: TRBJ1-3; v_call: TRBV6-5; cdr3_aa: CATAGQPHSGNTIYF
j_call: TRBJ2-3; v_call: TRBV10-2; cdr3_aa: CASKGLTDTQYF
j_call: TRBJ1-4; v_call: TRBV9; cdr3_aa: CASSEGTDRGEKLFF
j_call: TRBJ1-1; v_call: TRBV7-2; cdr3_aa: CASSLVGRVNTEAFF
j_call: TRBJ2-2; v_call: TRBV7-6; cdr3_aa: CASSSGVRGELFF
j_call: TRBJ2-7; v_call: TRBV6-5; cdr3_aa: CASSYPGSFGSYEQYF
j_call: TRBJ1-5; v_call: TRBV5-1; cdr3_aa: CASSLYEDQPQHF
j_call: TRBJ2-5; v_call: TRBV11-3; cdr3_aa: CASSLIGTTRGETQYF
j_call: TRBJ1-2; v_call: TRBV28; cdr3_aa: CASTIIPGTGFVYGYTF
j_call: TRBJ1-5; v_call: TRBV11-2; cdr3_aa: CASSLGQGSLQPQHF
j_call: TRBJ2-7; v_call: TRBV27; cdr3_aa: CASSIRDSSYEQYF
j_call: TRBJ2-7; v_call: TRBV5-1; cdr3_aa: CASSLRFLDRGASYEQYF
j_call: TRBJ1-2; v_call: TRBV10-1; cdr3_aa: CASSPPGQQNGYTF
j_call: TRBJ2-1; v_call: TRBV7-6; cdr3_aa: CASSFRPGTSGDNEQFF
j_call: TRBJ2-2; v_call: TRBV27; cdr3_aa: CASSLRFSGELFF
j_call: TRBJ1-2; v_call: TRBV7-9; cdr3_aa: CASSSGTGSVYGYTF
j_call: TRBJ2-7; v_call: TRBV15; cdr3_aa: CATSPGFLDYEQYF
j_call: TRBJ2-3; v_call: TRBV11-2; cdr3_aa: CASSRSGPADTQYF
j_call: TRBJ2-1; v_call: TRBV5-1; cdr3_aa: CASSPHEAGEQFF
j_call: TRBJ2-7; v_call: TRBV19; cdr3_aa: CASSIPGGPHEQYF
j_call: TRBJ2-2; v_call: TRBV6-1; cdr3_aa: CASSEGATGTPNTGELFF
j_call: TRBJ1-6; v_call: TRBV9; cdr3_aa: CASSPRGQGLNSPLHF
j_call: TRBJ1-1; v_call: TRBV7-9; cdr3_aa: CASSPGRGQGVGAFF